These 8 T cell receptor beta chains were all obtained from the same sample, sequenced in a study of blood T cell repertoires in COVID-19. The method was immunoSEQ multiplex PCR; TCRdb's version includes in-frame clones alone and lacks a portion of them. The repertoire includes tens of thousands of clones, 85% of them detected once, and more than 3% sits in the top ten. Sequencing was performed on peripheral blood. The receptors were gathered from a man aged 55 to 70 with acute or convalescent COVID-19.

This sequence joins TRBV7-3 and TRBJ2-3, with 15 bases aligning to TRBD2. The V and J ends lost 5 bases and 2 bases, in that order; junction bases with no gene match: 8. The CDR3 runs to 18 residues. The germline gives CDR1 SGHTA, CDR2 FQGTGA. The CDR3, as DNA: TGTGCCAGCAGCATAAGGGGACTAGCGGGGGGAACCACAGATACGCAGTATTTT. Residues: CASSIRGLAGGTTDTQYF.

V gene TRBV7-2 combines with J gene TRBJ2-5; 8 positions match TRBD1. This CDR3 contains 15 residues. V shed 1 base, J shed 4 bases, and the junction held 5 bases outside the gene matches. The germline V gene encodes CDR1 SGHTA and CDR2 FQGNSA. CDR3 nucleotide sequence: TGTGCCAGCAGCTTAGTCCTTACAGGGGGAGAGACCCAGTACTTC. It is translated as CASSLVLTGGETQYF.

This chain joins TRBV10-1 and TRBJ2-7; TRBD2 aligns across 10 bases. The V gene's germline CDR1 is WNHNN and CDR2 SYGVQD (reference sequence). The CDR3 runs 14 residues. Trimming at V came to 7 bases and at J to 2 bases, leaving 5 bases not matched to a gene. CDR3 nucleotide sequence: TGCGCCAGCAAGTCTAGCGGGAGTCCCTACGAGCAGTACTTC. This encodes CASKSSGSPYEQYF.

The chain combines TRBV14 with TRBJ2-7; maybe TRBD2 (5 bases). Trimming took off 1 base at V and 7 bases at J, with 11 bases between the two ends. This CDR3 is built from 13 residues. Per germline, CDR1 SGHDN and CDR2 FVKESK. CDR3 in DNA: TGTGCCAGCAGCCAAGTGTTGGGCGGGGAGCAGTACTTC. Protein sequence: CASSQVLGGEQYF.

This clone has only one observation. The CDR3 DNA reads TGTGCCAGTGGTGAACAGGGGGCCGGCACTGAAGCTTTCTTT. This sequence encodes CASGEQGAGTEAFF. The chain uses TRBV19 and TRBJ1-1, with 9 nucleotides matching TRBD1. With 8 bases clipped from V and 4 bases from J, the junction kept 8 bases outside the gene matches. The CDR3 has 14 amino acids. The germline V gene encodes CDR1 LNHDA and CDR2 SQIVND (reference sequence).

This clone appeared a few times. The J gene is TRBJ2-7, the V gene TRBV2; TRBD2 agrees at 9 bases. The CDR3 extends over 16 amino acids. Germline loops: CDR1 SNHLY, CDR2 FYNNEI. The ends lost 6 bases at V and 2 bases at J; junction bases unmatched: 11. CDR3: CASRPSGTLYPYEQYF. The CDR3 nucleotides are TGTGCCAGCAGACCTAGCGGGACGCTATATCCCTACGAGCAGTACTTC.

The genes are TRBV6-2 or TRBV6-3 and TRBJ2-5; maybe TRBD2 (5 bases). The V gene's germline CDR1 is MNHEY and CDR2 SVGEGT. This CDR3 comprises 14 residues. Trimming pared 0 bases from V and 5 bases from J, leaving 10 bases between. This CDR3 reads CASSYSNRGETQYF. The DNA for the CDR3 is TGTGCCAGCAGTTACTCGAACCGCGGGGAGACCCAGTACTTC.

The rearrangement joins TRBV24-1 to TRBJ2-7; 9 nucleotides match TRBD2. This CDR3 is 16 amino acids long. CDR1 KGHDR and CDR2 SFDVKD come from the germline V gene. J lost 3 bases, V lost 0 bases, and 5 bases had no gene match. As DNA, the CDR3 is TGTGCCACCAGTGATTTGTACCTAGCGGGACTCTACGAGCAGTACTTC. Protein product: CATSDLYLAGLYEQYF.